The TCR beta chain described here comes from a study of cytomegalovirus exposure and HLA in healthy donors. As for the study in general: Ancestry clustering placed more than 80% of around 400 genotyped donors in the Caucasian-associated cluster. Study-level points and caveats: Most TCR sequences were rare, but some public TCRs occurred in many donors. Of the V segments, some could not be distinguished, including TRBV6-2 and TRBV6-3, and were excluded. Accurate prediction of most subjects' HLA-A and HLA-B alleles from TCR beta sequences was reported.

Trimming stripped 0 bases from V and 3 bases from J, with 9 bases between. Germline CDR1 is MNHNY and CDR2 is SVGAGI (reference sequence). The CDR3 is 15 residues long. PCR used 60 Vbeta primers and 13 Jbeta primers. Libraries were prepared by immunoSEQ multiplex PCR; TCRdb keeps only in-frame clonotypes and omits some of them. The sample shows over 95,000 clones, more than 70% of them seen only once. On this clone itself: Its antigen remains unknown.

This rearrangement joins TRBV6-6 to TRBJ2-4; D remains unclear. This TCR came from a female donor in good health and CMV-seronegative. The specimen was PBMCs. The CDR3 nucleotides are TGTGCCAGCAGTTACTCGAACGGTGGCAAAAACATTCAGTACTTC. This codes for CASSYSNGGKNIQYF.